These T cell receptor beta chains were read from a single sample in a study of OX40 agonist ivuxolimab in advanced cancers. The table came from immunoSEQ multiplex PCR; TCRdb's copy has only in-frame clones and leaves some out. The table shows about 75,000 clones, with about 88% occurring only once. Sequences were derived from CD4+ or CD8+ T cells sorted from blood, sampled in a trial of the OX40 agonist ivuxolimab. Every receptor here comes from an adult with an advanced solid tumor such as melanoma, head and neck, liver or kidney cancer. CDR3s include the opening cysteine and the closing phenylalanine or tryptophan. A D gene is named only where the DNA matches it firmly. Expanded clones get a size class; other rows say once, few or many, or leave the size out.

>-|TRBV18|-|TRBJ2-5
CASSPELSRAYF
TGTGCCAGCTCACCGGAACTGTCACGGGCGTACTTC
>-|TRBV7-2|-|TRBJ2-2
CASSFSTGELFF
TGTGCCAGCAGCTTTTCCACCGGGGAGCTGTTTTTT
>-|TRBV28|-|TRBJ1-1
CASSFGGGMNTEAFF
TGTGCCAGCAGTTTTGGGGGGGGTATGAACACTGAAGCTTTCTTT
>TRBD2|TRBV18|-|TRBJ2-1
CASSPGLGGRNEQFF
TGTGCCAGCTCACCGGGACTAGGAGGGAGGAATGAGCAGTTCTTC
>TRBD1|TRBV18|-|TRBJ2-2
CASSPDRVTGELFF
TGTGCCAGCTCACCCGACAGGGTCACCGGGGAGCTGTTTTTT
>-|TRBV5-1|-|TRBJ1-1
CASSFSGDTEAFF
TGCGCCAGCAGCTTTTCAGGGGACACTGAAGCTTTCTTT
>TRBD2|TRBV5-4|-|TRBJ2-7
CASSLGFSGRARTPAEQYF
TGTGCCAGCAGCTTGGGTTTTAGCGGGAGGGCCAGGACGCCCGCCGAGCAGTACTTC
>-|TRBV5-1|-|TRBJ2-2
CASPAPGELFF
TGCGCCAGCCCTGCACCCGGGGAGCTGTTTTTT
>-|TRBV2|-|TRBJ2-1
CASTLEGVGNEQFF
TGTGCCAGCACCTTAGAGGGAGTAGGCAATGAGCAGTTCTTC
>TRBD1|TRBV30|-|TRBJ1-1
CAWSRADRVSTEAFF
TGTGCCTGGAGTAGAGCGGACAGGGTAAGCACTGAAGCTTTCTTT
>-|TRBV28|-|TRBJ1-3
CASRAPGGNTIYF
TGTGCCAGCAGAGCCCCAGGGGGAAACACCATATATTTT
>-|TRBV5-1|once|TRBJ2-3
CASSFAGAGTDTQYF
TGCGCCAGCAGCTTCGCGGGGGCCGGAACAGATACGCAGTATTTT
>-|TRBV28|-|TRBJ1-1
CASSPRPPDTEAFF
TGTGCCAGCAGCCCACGGCCACCGGACACTGAAGCTTTCTTT
>-|TRBV7-8|-|TRBJ1-6
CASSLIGGQNSPLHF
TGTGCCAGCAGCCTTATTGGGGGGCAGAATTCACCCCTCCACTTT
>TRBD1|TRBV2|-|TRBJ1-1
CASRDRGRWTEAFF
TGTGCCAGCAGAGACAGGGGGCGGTGGACTGAAGCTTTCTTT
>-|TRBV10-2|-|TRBJ1-1
CASSVTRGTEAFF
TGCGCCAGCAGTGTAACAAGGGGTACTGAAGCTTTCTTT
>-|TRBV5-1|-|TRBJ2-6
CASSPLGGAGANVLTF
TGCGCCAGCAGCCCCCTCGGAGGGGCTGGGGCCAACGTCCTGACTTTC
>TRBD2|TRBV5-1|-|TRBJ2-7
CASSQLAPSYEQYF
TGCGCCAGCAGCCAACTAGCGCCCTCCTACGAGCAGTACTTC
>-|TRBV18|-|TRBJ1-2
CASSENAAYYGYTF
TGTGCCAGCTCAGAAAACGCAGCTTACTATGGCTACACCTTC
>-|TRBV5-4|-|TRBJ1-1
CASSLVRGRNTEAFF
TGTGCCAGCAGCTTGGTTAGGGGAAGGAACACTGAAGCTTTCTTT
>-|TRBV4-3|-|TRBJ1-1
CASSLSGSGNTEAFF
TGCGCCAGCAGCCTCTCGGGCAGCGGGAACACTGAAGCTTTCTTT
>-|TRBV29-1|-|TRBJ1-1
CSVGGIIGGRNTEAFF
TGCAGCGTTGGGGGAATCATAGGGGGGAGGAACACTGAAGCTTTCTTT
>-|TRBV7-2|-|TRBJ2-2
CASSLAGVSGELFF
TGTGCCAGCAGCTTAGCAGGGGTTTCCGGGGAGCTGTTTTTT
>TRBD1|TRBV6-1|-|TRBJ1-4
CASSKRDRGDEKLFF
TGTGCCAGCAGTAAACGGGACAGGGGCGATGAAAAACTGTTTTTT
>-|TRBV27|-|TRBJ2-7
CASSFPGAFRGANGGPSPYEQYF
TGTGCCAGCAGTTTTCCCGGCGCGTTCCGGGGGGCGAATGGCGGGCCCAGTCCCTACGAGCAGTACTTC
>TRBD2|TRBV7-2|-|TRBJ2-1
CASSLQSGSPHNEQFF
TGTGCCAGCAGCTTACAAAGCGGGAGCCCTCACAATGAGCAGTTCTTC
>-|TRBV2|-|TRBJ1-5
CASSGNNQPQHF
TGTGCCAGCAGTGGAAACAATCAGCCCCAGCATTTT
>TRBD1|TRBV7-8|-|TRBJ1-5
CASSLGGTGVPQPQHF
TGTGCCAGCAGCTTAGGGGGGACAGGGGTTCCACAGCCCCAGCATTTT
>TRBD1|TRBV28|-|TRBJ2-7
CASSSPGQGSSYEQYF
TGTGCCAGCAGTTCCCCGGGACAGGGATCCTCCTACGAGCAGTACTTC
>-|TRBV6-6|-|TRBJ1-2
CASSITGNVYGYTF
TGTGCCAGCAGCATTACAGGGAACGTTTATGGCTACACCTTC
>-|TRBV6-4|-|TRBJ2-5
CASEIAPMGSLGETQYF
TGTGCCAGCGAGATTGCCCCCATGGGAAGTTTAGGTGAGACCCAGTACTTC
>-|TRBV5-1|-|TRBJ2-3
CASSLAQITDTQYF
TGCGCCAGCAGCTTGGCCCAGATCACAGATACGCAGTATTTT
>-|TRBV7-9|-|TRBJ2-3
CASSSPSWGDTDTQYF
TGTGCCAGCAGCTCTCCCTCTTGGGGGGACACAGATACGCAGTATTTT
>TRBD1|TRBV5-4|-|TRBJ1-4
CASSGQGDEKLFF
TGTGCCAGCAGTGGACAGGGGGATGAAAAACTGTTTTTT